A single sample is the source of the 25 T cell receptor beta chains below, sequenced in a study of early T cells in non-severe SARS-CoV-2 infection. Each CDR3 protein is one row after TCRdb ran MiXCR on the 5' RACE reads. The sample has about 24,000 distinct CDR3 sequences, around 4% seen once; the top ten hold more than 15%. The sample consisted of whole blood. These TCRs come from an adult who was a healthcare worker with PCR-confirmed SARS-CoV-2 infection or an uninfected control (not recorded which).

This clonotype was observed at least ten times. The V call is TRBV6-6, the J call TRBJ1-4; D remains ambiguous. The CDR3 spans 16 residues. Trimming left V 5 bases short and J 0 bases short, with 13 bases between. Germline V gene lookup returns CDR1 MNHNY and CDR2 SVGAGI (reference sequence). CDR3 sequence reads: CASSPLQSATNEKLFF. CDR3 coding DNA: TGTGCCAGCAGTCCCCTTCAGTCCGCAACTAATGAAAAACTGTTTTTT.

This clonotype was counted ten times or more. V is TRBV14 and J is TRBJ2-2; D is uncertain. CDR3 size: 13 residues. V lost 0 bases and J 8 bases, leaving 7 bases between the germline ends. The germline V gene has CDR1 SGHDN and CDR2 FVKESK. CDR3 nucleotides: TGTGCCAGCAGCCAAGAGTTTAGAGGGGAGCTGTTTTTT. Translation: CASSQEFRGELFF.

This clonotype was seen at least ten times. The chain recombines TRBV7-9 with TRBJ2-5, with unresolved D. Germline values: CDR1 SEHNR, CDR2 FQNEAQ (reference sequence). The CDR3 contains 15 residues. Trimming removed 10 bases from V and 1 base from J, with 19 bases in between. In DNA, the CDR3 is TGTGCCACTTCGCCAGGCCCTGGGGTCCAAGAGACCCAGTACTTC. It specifies CATSPGPGVQETQYF.

This rearrangement joins TRBV19 to TRBJ2-1; 9 bases agree with TRBD1. Looked up from germline, CDR1 is LNHDA and CDR2 is SQIVND (reference sequence). The ends lost 6 bases at V and 7 bases at J; junction bases unmatched: 7. There are 14 residues in the CDR3. The CDR3 coding sequence is TGTGCCAGTAGAGACAGGGGGGTTTTAAATGAGCAGTTCTTC. This encodes CASRDRGVLNEQFF. Full variable domain (missing parts from reference TRBV19 and TRBJ2-1): DGGITQSPKYLFRKEGQNVTLSCEQNLNHDAMYWYRQDPGQGLRLIYYSQIVNDFQKGDIAEGYSVSREKKESFPLTVTSAQKNPTAFYLCASRDRGVLNEQFFGPGTRLTVL.

This clonotype was found many times. This chain joins TRBV25-1 and TRBJ2-7; weak D call: TRBD1 (8 bases). Germline CDR1 and CDR2: MGHDK and SYGVNS. This CDR3 has 15 residues. Trimming stripped 3 bases from V and 4 bases from J, with 16 bases between. The CDR3 sequence: CASSDPKRDRYEQYF. DNA for the CDR3: TGTGCCAGCAGTGACCCGAAGCGGGACAGGTACGAGCAGTACTTC.

This clonotype appeared many times. The V and J genes are TRBV12-3 or TRBV12-4 and TRBJ2-7, with a weak D call TRBD2 (6 bases). This CDR3 is 15 amino acids long. With 5 bases removed from V and 5 bases from J, the gap between germline ends came to 19 bases. The CDR3 loop is CASSEVGTPTNEQYF. The DNA for the CDR3 is TGTGCCAGCAGTGAAGTCGGGACTCCGACTAACGAGCAGTACTTC.

Ten or more counts support this clonotype. The chain recombines TRBV20-1 with TRBJ1-5; no clear D gene. The V end lost 5 bases, the J end lost 0 bases, and 11 bases lay between the germline ends. Germline V CDR1 and CDR2: DFQATT, SNEGSKA (reference sequence). There are 14 residues in the CDR3. Here the CDR3 reads CSAPSRDSNQPQHF. The CDR3 nucleotides are TGCAGTGCTCCAAGCCGGGATAGCAATCAGCCCCAGCATTTT.

The chain combines TRBV5-1 with TRBJ2-3; D remains ambiguous. The germline CDR1 and CDR2 sequences are SGHRS and YFSETQ. The CDR3 has 14 residues. Deletions cut 0 bases from V and 1 base from J, with 6 bases between. CDR3 sequence reads: CASSLEVGTDTQYF. CDR3 sequence (DNA): TGCGCCAGCAGCTTGGAAGTGGGCACAGATACGCAGTATTTT.

This clonotype was seen more than once but under ten times. The gene calls are TRBV5-4 and TRBJ2-1; 9 positions agree with TRBD2. Germline assignment: CDR1 SGHNT and CDR2 YYREEE (reference sequence). V lost 4 bases, J lost 0 bases, and 5 bases stayed unmatched. CDR3 length: 16 residues. CDR3 protein: CASSALAGHSYNEQFF. The CDR3 DNA is TGTGCCAGCAGCGCACTAGCGGGCCACTCCTACAATGAGCAGTTCTTC.

At least ten counts were recorded for this clonotype. The chain couples TRBV10-2 to TRBJ1-3, with D unclear. Trimming cost V 6 bases and J 3 bases, with 6 bases left between them. Germline CDR1 reads WSHSY; CDR2 reads SAAADI. This CDR3 is 12 amino acids long. CDR3 loop: CASSWNGNTIYF. The CDR3 region has the DNA TGCGCCAGCAGCTGGAATGGAAACACCATATATTTT.

This clonotype was counted many times. The rearrangement uses TRBV9 and TRBJ2-7; tentatively, D is TRBD2 (5 bases). The V and J ends lost 4 bases and 2 bases respectively, with 10 bases between them. This CDR3 has 13 amino acids. Germline V gene sequence: CDR1 SGDLS, CDR2 YYNGEE. The CDR3 DNA follows: TGTGCCAGCAGCCGCGGACTCGCCTACGAGCAGTACTTC. Protein sequence: CASSRGLAYEQYF.

There are many counts of this clonotype. CDR3 nucleotides: TGTGCCAGCAGTGAACTTAGGGGGGGTCGGCTGTTTTTT. Translating gives CASSELRGGRLFF. This rearrangement joins TRBV25-1 to TRBJ2-2; the D gene is possibly TRBD2 (7 bases). V dropped 2 bases and J dropped 13 bases, with 14 bases sitting between them. Germline CDR1 reads MGHDK; CDR2 reads SYGVNS. CDR3 length: 13 residues.

This clonotype was found many times. V and J are TRBV7-9 and TRBJ1-1; D is unresolved. Trimming took off 3 bases at V and 4 bases at J, with 6 bases between the two ends. The CDR3 sequence is 12 residues long. The V gene's germline CDR1 is SEHNR and CDR2 FQNEAQ (reference sequence). CDR3 residues: CASSLLGTEAFF. In DNA, the CDR3 is TGTGCCAGCAGCTTGTTGGGCACTGAAGCTTTCTTT.

This clonotype was detected ten times or more. The gene calls are TRBV6-6 and TRBJ1-1; unclear D gene. Deletions cut 7 bases from V and 0 bases from J, with 3 bases between. The CDR3 length is 11 residues. Germline loops: CDR1 MNHNY, CDR2 SVGAGI (reference sequence). The CDR3 nucleotides read TGTGCCAGCACCTTGAACACTGAAGCTTTCTTT. Its protein is CASTLNTEAFF.

In this sample, this clonotype turned up many times. The CDR3 sequence is CASSLAPGYTF. The CDR3 DNA is TGTGCCAGCAGCTTAGCGCCTGGCTACACCTTC. This chain joins TRBV7-2 and TRBJ1-2; D is ambiguous. The CDR3 spans 11 residues. The V end lost 0 bases, the J end lost 7 bases, and 3 bases lay between the germline ends. Looked up from germline, CDR1 is SGHTA and CDR2 is FQGNSA.

This clonotype was found many times. This chain connects TRBV5-5 to TRBJ2-7; D call uncertain. The germline CDR1 and CDR2 sequences are SGHKS and YYEKEE (reference sequence). This CDR3 is 14 amino acids long. V lost 4 bases, J lost 0 bases, and 11 bases lay in between. For the CDR3, the DNA is TGTGCCAGCAGCAAGGACCCTAGCTCCTACGAGCAGTACTTC. As protein: CASSKDPSSYEQYF.

The V and J genes are TRBV7-6 and TRBJ2-7, with 7 bases that match TRBD2. CDR1 SGHVS and CDR2 FNYEAQ come from the germline V gene. The CDR3 totals 14 residues. V shed 5 bases and J 1 base; nucleotides not matched to a gene: 5. CDR3 in DNA: TGTGCCAGCAGCCCCTCTAGCGGATCCTACGAGCAGTACTTC. Protein sequence: CASSPSSGSYEQYF.

This clonotype appeared many times. J is TRBJ2-2 and V is TRBV20-1, with D maybe TRBD2 (6 bases). The CDR3 has 14 amino acids. CDR1 and CDR2 from the germline V gene are DFQATT and SNEGSKA (reference sequence). The V and J ends lost 6 bases and 4 bases respectively, with 15 bases between them. Here the CDR3 reads CSARGGKGTGELFF. The CDR3 DNA is TGCAGTGCCCGTGGGGGGAAGGGCACCGGGGAGCTGTTTTTT.

This chain uses TRBV2 with TRBJ2-2; the D gene is possibly TRBD1 (5 bases). V lost 7 bases and J lost 0, with 9 bases in between. Looked up from germline, CDR1 is SNHLY and CDR2 is FYNNEI. This CDR3 is built from 14 residues. Here the CDR3 reads CASKARANTGELFF. The CDR3 nucleotides read TGTGCCAGCAAGGCCAGGGCGAACACCGGGGAGCTGTTTTTT.

Ten or more counts support this clonotype. The rearrangement links TRBV4-1 to TRBJ2-3; unclear D gene. Germline V CDR1 and CDR2: MGHRA, YSYEKL. The CDR3 runs to 14 residues. Trimming took off 3 bases at V and 0 bases at J, with 7 bases between the two ends. The CDR3 spells CASSHSLSTDTQYF. In DNA, the CDR3 is TGCGCCAGCAGCCATTCCTTAAGCACAGATACGCAGTATTTT.

The table lists this clonotype with a few counts. This chain joins TRBV29-1 and TRBJ2-1; 11 positions match TRBD2. CDR1 and CDR2 (germline): SQVTM, ANQGSEA. There are 16 residues in the CDR3. After removal of 3 bases from V and 6 bases from J, the junction contained 10 bases not matched to a gene. CDR3 in DNA: TGCAGCGTTGAGGGCACTAGCGGGAGCGCTGGCAATGAGCAGTTCTTC. This gives the protein CSVEGTSGSAGNEQFF.

This clonotype has a handful of counts. The chain recombines TRBV24-1 with TRBJ2-5; D gene ambiguous. The CDR3 totals 15 residues. Germline CDR1 is KGHDR and CDR2 is SFDVKD. V lost 9 bases and J lost 1, with 17 bases in between. The CDR3 DNA reads TGTGCCACCCCTTGGCCAGCCACCCTCCAAGAGACCCAGTACTTC. As protein: CATPWPATLQETQYF.

This clonotype was seen ten or more times. The V and J genes are TRBV11-2 and TRBJ2-3; no definite D call. V was shortened by 1 base and J by 0 bases, with 2 bases between the two germline ends. The length of the CDR3 is 13 residues. Germline CDR1 and CDR2: SGHAT and FQNNGV. The CDR3 is CASSLVSTDTQYF. CDR3 in DNA: TGTGCCAGCAGCTTAGTCAGCACAGATACGCAGTATTTT.

In this sample, this clonotype turned up many times. The chain uses TRBV5-1 and TRBJ2-3; weak D call: TRBD2 (5 bases). From germline, CDR1 is SGHRS and CDR2 YFSETQ. V lost 4 bases and J 6 bases, leaving 15 bases between the germline ends. This CDR3 spans 14 amino acids. CDR3 protein: CASSPLGLADTQYF. The CDR3 region has the DNA TGCGCCAGCAGCCCCCTTGGACTGGCGGATACGCAGTATTTT.

This clonotype was seen a few times. The chain combines TRBV29-1 with TRBJ2-1, with a possible D match to TRBD2 (5 bases). The CDR3 contains 11 residues. Looked up from germline, CDR1 is SQVTM and CDR2 is ANQGSEA. V lost 2 bases, J lost 12 bases, and 11 bases lay in between. This chain's CDR3 is CSVERGDSQFF. CDR3 coding DNA: TGCAGCGTTGAACGGGGAGACTCGCAGTTCTTC.